Below are 3 T cell receptor beta chains sequenced from a single sample in a study of control samples from healthy donors and cancer patients. Measured with immunoSEQ multiplex PCR; TCRdb has only the in-frame clones, and not every one. The sample carries around 130,000 clones, roughly 90% recorded once. The sequencing sample was made of blood. The receptors shown here come from a man younger than 35 in good health.

The chain recombines TRBV3-1 (or the pseudogene TRBV3-2) with TRBJ1-6; D uncertain. V was pared by 1 base and J by 4 bases, with 2 bases between. The germline V gene has CDR1 LGHDT and CDR2 YNNKEL (reference sequence). The CDR3 has 13 amino acids. The CDR3 here is CASSQGYNSPLHF. The CDR3 coding sequence is TGTGCCAGCAGCCAAGGTTATAATTCACCCCTCCACTTT.

In this sample, this clone turned up once. CDR3 coding DNA: TGCGCCAGCAGCCACACGACAGGGGACCTCTATGGCTACACCTTC. Translated, it gives CASSHTTGDLYGYTF. The chain couples TRBV4-1 to TRBJ1-2, with 8 bases lining up with TRBD1. The CDR3 is made up of 15 amino acids. J gave up 4 bases and V 3 bases, and 7 bases lay outside the gene matches. Germline V gene data show CDR1 as MGHRA and CDR2 as YSYEKL.

This chain links TRBV5-5 with TRBJ1-2; D might be TRBD1 (5 bases). Looked up from germline, CDR1 is SGHKS and CDR2 is YYEKEE (reference sequence). There are 12 residues in the CDR3. Trimming took off 3 bases at V and 6 bases at J, with 9 bases between the two ends. In nucleotides, the CDR3 is TGTGCCAGCAGCTGGGTAGGGGATGGCTACACCTTC. It specifies CASSWVGDGYTF. Full variable domain (missing parts from reference TRBV5-5 and TRBJ1-2): DAGVTQSPTHLIKTRGQQVTLRCSPISGHKSVSWYQQVLGQGPQFIFQYYEKEERGRGNFPDRFSARQFPNYSSELNVNALLLGDSALYLCASSWVGDGYTFGSGTRLTVV.